The T cell receptor (beta chain) under discussion was sequenced for a study of blood T cell repertoires in COVID-19. On the study more broadly: Samples of COVID-19 (acute and convalescent) were obtained from the United States, Italy and Spain. T cells, B-cell-depleted T cells, or PBMCs provided the cDNA or gDNA that served as material.

The CDR3 covers 17 residues. V trimming: 4 bases; J trimming: 8 bases; junction bases outside the gene matches: 11. Looked up from germline, CDR1 is LGHNA and CDR2 is YSLEER. How the authors handled the data: Reference gene primer amplification yielded estimated nucleated cell counts. TCRdb's copy holds only in-frame clones and misses some; the assay was immunoSEQ multiplex PCR. The DNA was the basis for D and trimming; V, J and clone size are from that table. The repertoire holds 25,000 to 35,000 clones, with about 89% as singletons. This receptor was identified in a woman in her thirties or forties with active or convalescent COVID-19. The chain carries TRBV4-3 and TRBJ1-4, with 12 bases that match TRBD1. Sequencing was carried out using peripheral blood. DNA for the CDR3: TGCGCCAGCAGCCCAAGGGCCGGGACAGGGGGCGGGGAAAAACTGTTTTTT. The encoded protein is CASSPRAGTGGGEKLFF.